The clone carrying this T cell receptor (beta chain) was recorded many times. The CDR3 spans 14 residues. Trimming stripped 4 bases from V and 3 bases from J, with 10 bases between. The sample belongs to a study of T cells after yellow fever vaccination. Study background: It was SMART-Seq v4 Ultra Low Input that prepared the fractions with low cell numbers.

A 5'RACE template-switching step, the method used to make TCR cDNA, added a universal primer site and UMIs. Each CDR3 protein is one row after TCRdb ran MiXCR on the 5' RACE reads. This table holds 300,000 or so distinct CDR3 sequences, around 7% found once. The sample consisted of PBMCs, taken around 45 days after the first yellow fever vaccination. The TCR originated in a man between 18 and 35 years old who received the YFV17D yellow fever vaccine. V gene TRBV12-3 or TRBV12-4 combines with J gene TRBJ2-1; weak D call: TRBD2 (6 bases). This chain's CDR3 is CASSSGTYYNEQFF. The CDR3 region has the DNA TGTGCCAGCAGTTCGGGGACTTACTACAATGAGCAGTTCTTC.